A selection of T cell receptor beta chains follows, all from one sample in a study of blood T cell repertoires in COVID-19. Sequencing was performed with immunoSEQ multiplex PCR; in TCRdb, only in-frame clones are kept and a portion is missing. The table lists some 670,000 clones, 85% to 90% of them singletons. Sequenced sample: peripheral blood. The receptors shown here come from a woman aged 18-29 years with acute or convalescent COVID-19. CDR3s include the opening cysteine and the closing phenylalanine or tryptophan. A D gene is named only where the DNA matches it firmly. Expanded clones get a size class; other rows say once, few or many, or leave the size out.

.	.	TRBV5-1	TRBJ1-2	CASGENRFPYNYGYTF	TGCGCCAGCGGGGAAAACAGGTTCCCATATAACTATGGCTACACCTTC
.	TRBD1	TRBV7-9	TRBJ1-1	CASSLGDRGLGTEAFF	TGTGCCAGCAGCTTAGGGGACAGGGGGCTGGGAACTGAAGCTTTCTTT
once	TRBD1	TRBV11-1	TRBJ1-1	CASSPGPGQLNTEAFF	TGTGCCAGCAGCCCAGGGCCGGGACAGTTGAACACTGAAGCTTTCTTT
.	.	TRBV10-3	TRBJ1-1	CAISGRANTEAFF	TGTGCCATCAGTGGCAGGGCGAACACTGAAGCTTTCTTT
.	.	TRBV30	TRBJ1-1	CAWSTRGSLGTEAFF	TGTGCCTGGAGTACCCGGGGTAGTTTGGGCACTGAAGCTTTCTTT
.	.	TRBV15	TRBJ2-1	CATSKETETPYNEQFF	TGTGCCACCAGCAAGGAGACAGAAACTCCCTACAATGAGCAGTTCTTC
.	.	TRBV25-1	TRBJ1-2	CASKSQGYYGYTF	TGTGCCAGCAAGTCACAGGGTTACTATGGCTACACCTTC
.	.	TRBV12-3/TRBV12-4	TRBJ2-2	CASRPYNPGELFF	TGTGCCAGCAGACCTTACAATCCCGGGGAGCTGTTTTTT
.	TRBD1	TRBV2	TRBJ1-2	CASSETGVSYGYTF	TGTGCCAGCAGTGAAACAGGGGTTTCCTATGGCTACACCTTC
.	.	TRBV30	TRBJ1-5	CAWSVGGTQHF	TGTGCCTGGAGCGTCGGGGGGACCCAGCATTTT
.	.	TRBV6-1	TRBJ2-3	CASSEGAGRTDTQYF	TGTGCCAGCAGTGAAGGGGCAGGGCGTACAGATACGCAGTATTTT
.	.	TRBV9	TRBJ2-7	CASSPRSGINEQYF	TGTGCCAGCAGCCCCCGTTCAGGGATCAACGAGCAGTACTTC
.	.	TRBV9	TRBJ2-3	CASSPYLTDTQYF	TGTGCCAGCAGCCCCTACCTCACAGATACGCAGTATTTT
.	.	TRBV19	TRBJ2-7	CASSIQHRRAYEQYF	TGTGCCAGTAGTATTCAACACCGGAGGGCCTACGAGCAGTACTTC
.	.	TRBV24-1	TRBJ2-7	CATSGGTEHFYEQYF	TGTGCCACCAGTGGCGGGACAGAGCACTTCTACGAGCAGTACTTC
.	.	TRBV6-2/TRBV6-3	TRBJ1-2	CASSLVINYGYTF	TGTGCCAGCAGTTTAGTCATTAACTATGGCTACACCTTC
.	.	TRBV24-1	TRBJ1-2	CATSDSGNYGYTF	TGTGCCACCAGTGATTCAGGGAACTATGGCTACACCTTC
.	TRBD2	TRBV30	TRBJ2-7	CAWSGKRGLTYEQYF	TGTGCCTGGAGTGGTAAGCGGGGACTTACCTACGAGCAGTACTTC
.	.	TRBV2	TRBJ1-5	CASGGTGNQPQHF	TGTGCCAGCGGGGGGACCGGCAATCAGCCCCAGCATTTT
.	TRBD2	TRBV4-1	TRBJ2-2	CASSPIVHTRGTGELFF	TGCGCCAGCAGCCCCATCGTCCACACGCGGGGGACCGGGGAGCTGTTTTTT
.	TRBD2	TRBV6-2/TRBV6-3	TRBJ2-1	CASSSLAGGSEQFF	TGTGCCAGCAGCAGTCTAGCGGGAGGCTCAGAGCAGTTCTTC
.	.	TRBV3-1/TRBV3-2	TRBJ2-1	CASSQGGTSYNEQFF	TGTGCCAGCAGCCAAGGGGGGACTTCCTACAATGAGCAGTTCTTC
.	TRBD2	TRBV18	TRBJ2-3	CASSLPSGGATDTQYF	TGTGCCAGCTCACTCCCTAGCGGGGGGGCAACAGATACGCAGTATTTT
.	.	TRBV28	TRBJ1-1	CASSLFGDMNTEAFF	TGTGCCAGCAGTTTATTCGGCGACATGAACACTGAAGCTTTCTTT
.	TRBD1	TRBV14	TRBJ2-2	CASSRDRVRVTGELFF	TGTGCCAGCAGCCGCGACAGGGTCCGGGTCACCGGGGAGCTGTTTTTT
.	.	TRBV7-2	TRBJ2-3	CASSSSRGNTDTQYF	TGTGCCAGCAGCTCCTCCCGGGGAAACACAGATACGCAGTATTTT
once	.	TRBV2	TRBJ1-1	CATKVKIRTGSRGDTEAFF	TGTGCCACCAAGGTTAAGATAAGAACAGGGTCGAGGGGCGACACTGAAGCTTTCTTT